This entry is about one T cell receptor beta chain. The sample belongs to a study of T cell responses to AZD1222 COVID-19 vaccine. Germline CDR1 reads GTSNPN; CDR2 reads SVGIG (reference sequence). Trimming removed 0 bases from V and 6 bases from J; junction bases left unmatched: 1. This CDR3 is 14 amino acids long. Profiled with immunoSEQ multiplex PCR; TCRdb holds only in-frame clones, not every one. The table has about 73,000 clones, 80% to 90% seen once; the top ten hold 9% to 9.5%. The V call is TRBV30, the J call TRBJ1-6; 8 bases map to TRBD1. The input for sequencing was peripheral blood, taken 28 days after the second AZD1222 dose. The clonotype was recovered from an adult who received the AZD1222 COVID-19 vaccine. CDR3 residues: CAWSVDRGNSPLHF. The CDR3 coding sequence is TGTGCCTGGAGTGTCGACAGGGGTAATTCACCCCTCCACTTT.